The clone carrying this T cell receptor (beta chain) was recorded a few times. Its antigen is not identified. Germline V gives CDR1 SEHNR, CDR2 FQNEAQ (reference sequence). Trimming removed 4 bases at V and 3 bases at J, with 12 bases between. This CDR3 is 15 amino acids long. Measured with immunoSEQ multiplex PCR; TCRdb has only the in-frame clones, and not every one. Altogether approximately 59,000 clones are present, about 90% being singletons, with the ten largest covering around 3.2%. This entry is derived from a study of OX40 agonist ivuxolimab in advanced cancers. Study overall: The dose of intravenous ivuxolimab that patients received every 2 weeks ranged from 0.01 to 10 mg/kg. Partial responses occurred in Three dose-escalation patients, one with hepatocellular carcinoma and two with cutaneous melanoma.

Study-wide points: Doses of 0.1 to 3.0 mg/kg were accompanied by clonal expansion of CD4+ and CD8+ blood T cells by week 6.

The specimen comprised CD4+ or CD8+ T cells sorted from blood, sampled in a trial of the OX40 agonist ivuxolimab. This chain uses TRBV7-9 with TRBJ2-2; D uncertain. The origin of this receptor is an adult with an advanced solid tumor such as melanoma, head and neck, liver or kidney cancer. CDR3 bases: TGTGCCAGCAGCTCTAGGTCAGACCACACCGGGGAGCTGTTTTTT. Translation gives CASSSRSDHTGELFF.